This T cell receptor (beta chain) derives from a study of control samples from healthy donors and cancer patients. As concerns this clone: Distinct nucleotide sequences in the sample also encode this CDR3.

Profiled with immunoSEQ multiplex PCR; TCRdb holds only in-frame clones, not every one. The sample gives about 170,000 clones, roughly 93% of which show up once; approximately 4% is in the top ten. This TCR came from a woman aged 60-75 years in good health. Sample: blood.

The CDR3 region is CASSYLGQNTEAFF. In nucleotides, the CDR3 is TGTGCCAGCAGTTACCTAGGACAGAACACTGAAGCTTTCTTT. This sequence joins TRBV6-2 or TRBV6-3 and TRBJ1-1, with D possibly matching TRBD1 (5 bases). Germline V gene data show CDR1 as MNHEY and CDR2 as SVGEGT. The germline V and J ends were trimmed by 2 bases and 1 base, with 8 bases remaining between them. CDR3 length: 14 residues.